These 5 T cell receptor beta chains came from one sample sequenced in a study of blood T cell repertoires in COVID-19. Sequencing used immunoSEQ multiplex PCR; TCRdb keeps in-frame clones, though not all of them. The sample lists 150,000 to 200,000 clones, more than 80% occurring once. The sequenced sample was peripheral blood. The source is a woman aged 55-70 years with acute or convalescent COVID-19.

This chain connects TRBV25-1 to TRBJ1-1; D is unresolved. V gave up 8 bases and J gave up 0 bases, with 10 bases separating them. The CDR3 is 13 amino acids. The germline V gene encodes CDR1 MGHDK and CDR2 SYGVNS. CDR3 coding DNA: TGTGCCAGCCGTGGGCTCATGAACACTGAAGCTTTCTTT. This codes for CASRGLMNTEAFF.

The chain has TRBV19 and TRBJ1-6, with D uncertain. The V end lost 7 bases, the J end lost 2 bases, and 12 bases lay between the germline ends. This CDR3 comprises 15 residues. Germline lookup yields CDR1 LNHDA and CDR2 SQIVND (reference sequence). The chain's CDR3 is CASIGGPPYNSPLHF. The CDR3 DNA reads TGTGCCAGTATTGGAGGGCCACCCTATAATTCACCCCTCCACTTT.

The chain has TRBV6-5 and TRBJ1-5; 7 bases line up with TRBD1. With V trimmed by 6 bases and J by 7 bases, 9 bases remained unmatched. Germline values: CDR1 MNHEY, CDR2 SVGAGI. CDR3 length: 14 amino acids. CDR3: CASSPKTGRQPQHF. The DNA of the CDR3 is TGTGCCAGCAGCCCCAAGACAGGGAGGCAGCCCCAGCATTTT.

The J gene is TRBJ1-4, the V gene TRBV6-5; D ambiguous. Germline V gene sequence: CDR1 MNHEY, CDR2 SVGAGI. The V and J ends lost 5 bases and 7 bases respectively, with 14 bases between them. This CDR3 contains 14 residues. The DNA for the CDR3 is TGTGCCAGCAGTAAACTCTCGGGGAGTGAAAAACTGTTTTTT. Protein: CASSKLSGSEKLFF.

The gene calls are TRBV3-1 (or the pseudogene TRBV3-2) and TRBJ1-6; TRBD1 matches at 7 bases. After removal of 2 bases from V and 6 bases from J, the junction contained 4 bases not matched to a gene. The CDR3 contains 15 residues. Germline V gives CDR1 LGHDT, CDR2 YNNKEL (reference sequence). CDR3 nucleotides: TGTGCCAGCAGCCAAATACAGGGGTTTAATTCACCCCTCCACTTT. Translation: CASSQIQGFNSPLHF.